This TCR beta chain comes out of a study of blood T cell repertoires in COVID-19. Germline loops: CDR1 MNHEY, CDR2 SMNVEV (reference sequence). This CDR3 is built from 13 residues. Trimming cost V 6 bases and J 7 bases; bases outside gene matches: 3. Clones were sequenced by immunoSEQ multiplex PCR, and TCRdb holds only the in-frame ones, with some missing. The sample records roughly 230,000 clones, about 80% being singletons. V is TRBV27 and J is TRBJ1-6; 7 bases agree with TRBD1. The specimen was peripheral blood. This clonotype was sampled from a woman aged 45-65 years with acute or convalescent COVID-19. CDR3 amino acids: CASRNRGNSPLHF. For the CDR3, the DNA is TGTGCCAGCAGGAACAGGGGAAATTCACCCCTCCACTTT.